Listed here are 30 T cell receptor beta chains from one sample, sequenced in a study of shared clonotypes between healthy human individuals. This table comes from immunoSEQ multiplex PCR, and its TCRdb copy is limited to in-frame clones, with some not included. Of around 1.9 million clones listed, about 93% were seen once; the top ten hold under 2%. In the naive CD8 group, cells lacked CD45RO and were positively selected for CCR7, so terminally differentiated effector memory CD45RA+ cells were left out. Sequenced material: naive CD8+ T cells from PBMCs. Receptors were obtained from a man between 18 and 35 years old in good health. Some clones in this sample may be carry-over from other donors' samples.

The J gene is TRBJ1-6, the V gene TRBV7-2, with no clear D. Germline V gene lookup returns CDR1 SGHTA and CDR2 FQGNSA. The ends were cut back, 1 base at V and 5 bases at J, with 12 bases in the middle. The CDR3 loop spans 16 amino acids. The CDR3 sequence: CASSLGLTLNNSPLHF. Written as DNA, the CDR3 is TGTGCCAGCAGCTTAGGACTGACACTTAATAATTCACCCCTCCACTTT.

This chain connects TRBV30 to TRBJ2-1; 15 bases match TRBD2. Germline values: CDR1 GTSNPN, CDR2 SVGIG (reference sequence). The CDR3 is made up of 15 amino acids. The junction had 2 bases not matched to a gene; V was cut back by 2 bases and J by 6 bases. CDR3 sequence reads: CAWSRTSGRANEQFF. CDR3 nucleotide sequence: TGTGCCTGGAGTAGGACTAGCGGGAGGGCCAATGAGCAGTTCTTC.

V usage is TRBV4-2 and J usage is TRBJ2-7; 11 nucleotides match TRBD2. This CDR3 spans 17 amino acids. Per the germline V gene, CDR1 is LGHNA and CDR2 is YNFKEQ. J was trimmed by 0 bases and V by 2 bases; bases with no gene match: 6. CDR3 sequence: CASSQYLAGGSSYEQYF. DNA for the CDR3: TGTGCCAGCAGCCAATATCTAGCGGGAGGCTCCTCCTACGAGCAGTACTTC.

V is TRBV5-6 and J is TRBJ2-7, with 7 bases that match TRBD1. Germline trimming cut 0 bases from V and 3 bases from J; bases unmatched to any gene: 3. Germline CDR1 reads SGHDT; CDR2 reads YYEEEE. This CDR3 is built from 14 residues. The CDR3 DNA reads as TGTGCCAGCAGCTTGGTTTCAGGGGGCTACGAGCAGTACTTC. This translates into CASSLVSGGYEQYF.

J is TRBJ2-3 and V is TRBV7-9; 8 bases agree with TRBD1. Unmatched junction bases numbered 14, after V lost 5 bases and J lost 1 base. The CDR3 has 18 amino acids. CDR1 is SEHNR and CDR2 is FQNEAQ in the germline V gene (reference sequence). The CDR3, as DNA: TGTGCCAGCAGCCCCGGAGGACAGGGAAGTTTCCGCACAGATACGCAGTATTTT. Protein product: CASSPGGQGSFRTDTQYF.

This clone was observed once. This chain connects TRBV28 to TRBJ1-5, with D maybe TRBD1 (6 bases). CDR1 and CDR2 (germline): MDHEN, SYDVKM. V dropped 7 bases and J dropped 5 bases, with 18 bases sitting between them. CDR3 size: 15 residues. For the CDR3, the DNA is TGTGCCAGCACCACTAGCAGGGACATCGATCAGCCCCAGCATTTT. Its protein is CASTTSRDIDQPQHF. Full variable domain (rest looked up from reference TRBV28 and TRBJ1-5): DVKVTQSSRYLVKRTGEKVFLECVQDMDHENMFWYRQDPGLGLRLIYFSYDVKMKEKGDIPEGYSVSREKKERFSLILESASTNQTSMYLCASTTSRDIDQPQHFGDGTRLSIL.

The CDR3 nucleotides read TGTGCCAGCAGTTCCCTCTGGCAGGGCGCCTTGAACACTGAAGCTTTCTTT. Translated: CASSSLWQGALNTEAFF. This chain connects TRBV27 to TRBJ1-1, with a weak D call TRBD1 (5 bases). The V end was cut by 4 bases, the J end by 0 bases, with 18 bases between. Germline CDR1 and CDR2: MNHEY and SMNVEV (reference sequence). This CDR3 comprises 17 residues.

This chain connects TRBV7-8 to TRBJ2-5, with D tentatively TRBD1 or TRBD2 (5 bases each). V was trimmed by 5 bases and J by 7 bases, leaving 17 bases between them. CDR1 is SGHVS, CDR2 FQNEAQ, per germline. This CDR3 is 14 amino acids long. The CDR3 coding sequence is TGTGCCAGCAGCCCGGGACGGACTTTAGGGACCCAGTACTTC. Its translation is CASSPGRTLGTQYF.

Comment on this clone: One junction end disagrees with the germline gene, perhaps due to a read error. The chain has TRBV7-3 and TRBJ1-5, with D unclear. Germline V lookup: CDR1 SGHTA, CDR2 FQGTGA. This CDR3 comprises 13 residues. The CDR3 here is CASSLQANQSQHF. DNA for the CDR3: TGTGCCAGCAGCTTACAGGCCAATCAGTCCCAGCATTTT.

The chain is built from TRBV19 and TRBJ2-7; tentative D call: TRBD1 (5 bases). This CDR3 comprises 18 residues. V shed 5 bases and J shed 3 bases, with 26 bases lying between them. Germline lookup yields CDR1 LNHDA and CDR2 SQIVND (reference sequence). This CDR3 reads CASSGIGYEGEESYEQYF. CDR3 DNA: TGTGCCAGTAGTGGGATAGGGTATGAAGGGGAAGAAAGCTACGAGCAGTACTTC.

This rearrangement joins TRBV5-1 to TRBJ1-5; D unresolved. Per germline, CDR1 SGHRS and CDR2 YFSETQ. V was clipped by 3 bases and J by 0 bases, with 22 bases between them. CDR3 size: 19 residues. CDR3 DNA: TGCGCCAGCAGCTCCTCGCCCAGACCCTGGCCGTATAGCAATCAGCCCCAGCATTTT. Amino acid sequence: CASSSSPRPWPYSNQPQHF.

Concerning this clone: Other nucleotide sequences in the sample specify the same CDR3. The chain is built from TRBV28 and TRBJ1-5; tentative D call: TRBD1 (5 bases). The germline V gene encodes CDR1 MDHEN and CDR2 SYDVKM. The CDR3 runs to 16 residues. V lost 3 bases and J 6 bases, leaving 18 bases between the germline ends. This CDR3 reads CASSFLSGRVGQPQHF. The CDR3, as DNA: TGTGCCAGCAGTTTTTTATCGGGCAGGGTGGGTCAGCCCCAGCATTTT.

Note on this clone: The sample holds other DNA sequences that translate to the same CDR3. The rearrangement uses TRBV5-1 and TRBJ2-7, with D maybe TRBD1 (5 bases). CDR3 length: 13 amino acids. Germline V gene data show CDR1 as SGHRS and CDR2 as YFSETQ. V lost 5 bases and J 0 bases, leaving 9 bases between the germline ends. The CDR3: CASRLDSSYEQYF. DNA of the CDR3: TGCGCCAGCAGACTCGACAGCTCCTACGAGCAGTACTTC.

This chain uses TRBV5-1 with TRBJ2-1, with 10 bases aligning to TRBD2. Trimming cost V 0 bases and J 0 bases; bases outside gene matches: 18. CDR1 is SGHRS and CDR2 is YFSETQ in the germline V gene. The CDR3 has 22 residues. This CDR3 reads CASSLEFVAGGIPWSSYNEQFF. CDR3 nucleotides: TGCGCCAGCAGCTTGGAATTTGTAGCGGGAGGAATTCCCTGGAGCTCCTACAATGAGCAGTTCTTC.

The V call is TRBV27, the J call TRBJ1-5, with D unclear. The CDR3 is 13 residues long. Germline assignment: CDR1 MNHEY and CDR2 SMNVEV (reference sequence). V was trimmed by 7 bases and J by 6 bases, leaving 13 bases between them. The CDR3, as DNA: TGTGCCAGCACTAGTAGGGTTTCTCAGCCCCAGCATTTT. Amino acids: CASTSRVSQPQHF.

The chain carries TRBV10-2 and TRBJ2-5; 11 nucleotides match TRBD2. Germline CDR1 and CDR2: WSHSY and SAAADI. This CDR3 is built from 14 residues. Trimming took 7 bases from V and 4 from J; bases not matched to a gene: 5. The CDR3: CASTLAGGGETQYF. In nucleotides, the CDR3 is TGCGCCAGCACTTTAGCGGGAGGGGGAGAGACCCAGTACTTC.

The rearrangement joins TRBV5-6 to TRBJ2-2; D gene unclear. Trimming stripped 7 bases from V and 6 bases from J, with 10 bases between. Germline values: CDR1 SGHDT, CDR2 YYEEEE. This CDR3 is built from 12 residues. The CDR3 sequence is CASLSRPGELFF. The CDR3 DNA reads as TGTGCCAGCTTGAGTCGACCCGGGGAGCTGTTTTTT.

The CDR3 nucleotides are TGTGCCATCAGTGAGCCTGGCTACGAGCAGTACTTC. This encodes CAISEPGYEQYF. The chain couples TRBV10-3 to TRBJ2-7; no firm D call. Trimming pared 2 bases from V and 3 bases from J, leaving 5 bases between. This CDR3 is 12 amino acids long. The germline CDR1 and CDR2 sequences are ENHRY and SYGVKD.

As for this clone: This sample also contains other DNA sequences that code for the same CDR3. The V and J genes are TRBV27 and TRBJ2-1; tentative D call: TRBD2 (5 bases). CDR3 length equals 15 residues. The V end lost 0 bases, the J end lost 0 bases, and 6 bases lay between the germline ends. Germline V lookup: CDR1 MNHEY, CDR2 SMNVEV (reference sequence). The CDR3 sequence: CASSLSGSSYNEQFF. CDR3 sequence (DNA): TGTGCCAGCAGTTTATCGGGGAGCTCCTACAATGAGCAGTTCTTC.

This clone has only one observation. Additional DNA sequences in this sample encode the identical CDR3. This chain uses TRBV27 with TRBJ1-2; D is unclear. Deletions cut 0 bases from V and 6 bases from J, with 11 bases between. CDR1 and CDR2 (germline): MNHEY, SMNVEV (reference sequence). This CDR3 spans 14 amino acids. The CDR3 nucleotides are TGTGCCAGCAGTTTATCGGGCACGGTGAATGGCTACACCTTC. Translation: CASSLSGTVNGYTF.

This sequence joins TRBV4-3 and TRBJ1-2; tentative D call: TRBD1 (6 bases). The V gene lost 3 bases and the J gene lost 5 bases, with 13 bases spanning the gap. This CDR3 region has 14 residues. Germline V gives CDR1 LGHNA, CDR2 YSLEER. This CDR3 reads CASSQNAQGYGYTF. In DNA, the CDR3 is TGCGCCAGCAGCCAGAACGCGCAGGGGTATGGCTACACCTTC.

This sequence joins TRBV28 and TRBJ2-3; no reliable D call. The CDR3 sequence is 15 residues long. The germline V gene encodes CDR1 MDHEN and CDR2 SYDVKM. Trimming pared 3 bases from V and 0 bases from J, leaving 10 bases between. CDR3 sequence reads: CASSLVGISTDTQYF. CDR3 DNA sequence: TGTGCCAGCAGTTTGGTAGGAATTAGCACAGATACGCAGTATTTT.

The V and J genes are TRBV19 and TRBJ1-5, with D hard to call. The V gene lost 1 base and the J gene lost 7 bases, with 8 bases spanning the gap. The CDR3 sequence is 13 residues long. Germline CDR1 is LNHDA and CDR2 is SQIVND (reference sequence). CDR3 in amino acids: CASSIGQEQPQHF. The CDR3 DNA follows: TGTGCCAGTAGTATAGGGCAGGAACAGCCCCAGCATTTT.

This clone was counted a single time. The chain employs TRBV9 and TRBJ2-7; the D is unclear. Trimming took 4 bases from V and 0 from J, leaving 14 bases between them. Looked up from germline, CDR1 is SGDLS and CDR2 is YYNGEE. The CDR3 sequence is 15 residues long. CDR3 sequence (DNA): TGTGCCAGCAGCTCTTCGTGGCAGTTCTCCTACGAGCAGTACTTC. It codes for CASSSSWQFSYEQYF.

This clone was picked up one time. V and J are TRBV28 and TRBJ1-5; D not certain. V was cut by 7 bases and J by 2 bases, with 6 bases left in between. This CDR3 contains 12 residues. Germline V lookup: CDR1 MDHEN, CDR2 SYDVKM. CDR3 coding DNA: TGTGCCAGCAACAATCGCAATCAGCCCCAGCATTTT. This gives the protein CASNNRNQPQHF.

The chain employs TRBV29-1 and TRBJ1-1; no firm D call. Germline lookup yields CDR1 SQVTM and CDR2 ANQGSEA. Trimming left V 4 bases short and J 6 bases short, with 9 bases between. The CDR3 extends over 11 amino acids. The CDR3 DNA follows: TGCAGCGTTGCGGGGTTCCCTGAAGCTTTCTTT. This translates into CSVAGFPEAFF.

This chain joins TRBV7-9 and TRBJ2-3; the D gene could be TRBD1 or TRBD2 (5 bases each). The CDR3 runs 14 residues. Trimming removed 5 bases at V and 1 base at J, with 10 bases between. Per the germline V gene, CDR1 is SEHNR and CDR2 is FQNEAQ (reference sequence). As DNA, the CDR3 is TGTGCCAGCAGCCCGACGGGGCGCACAGATACGCAGTATTTT. It codes for CASSPTGRTDTQYF.

This clone was seen a single time. This chain connects TRBV7-2 to TRBJ1-2; D ambiguous. There are 13 residues in the CDR3. Looked up from germline, CDR1 is SGHTA and CDR2 is FQGNSA. V dropped 0 bases and J dropped 4 bases, with 6 bases sitting between them. CDR3 in DNA: TGTGCCAGCAGCTTAGCTCAGGTCTATGGCTACACCTTC. This sequence encodes CASSLAQVYGYTF.

Of note for this clone: Other DNA sequences within the sample encode an identical CDR3. The J gene is TRBJ2-5, the V gene TRBV7-9; no clear D gene. CDR3 length: 12 amino acids. Germline V gene sequence: CDR1 SEHNR, CDR2 FQNEAQ (reference sequence). V lost 0 bases and J lost 5, with 4 bases in between. The CDR3 DNA follows: TGTGCCAGCAGCTTAGCGCAGGAGACCCAGTACTTC. It specifies CASSLAQETQYF.

The chain recombines TRBV6-6 with TRBJ2-7; D call uncertain. CDR1 MNHNY and CDR2 SVGAGI come from the germline V gene (reference sequence). This CDR3 region has 15 residues. V lost 6 bases and J 3 bases, leaving 18 bases between the germline ends. The CDR3 coding sequence is TGTGCCAGCAGGCACCGCGCTCTGACGGGCTACGAGCAGTACTTC. Its protein product is CASRHRALTGYEQYF.